Here is one T cell receptor (beta chain) with its context. What it binds is unknown. This specimen comes from a study of T cell responses to AZD1222 COVID-19 vaccine. Study summary: It was second doses at about 4 or about 12 weeks that were pooled. General study results and limits: Scientists sampled the repertoires only once the peak T cell response had passed.

This CDR3 has 15 residues. The assay was immunoSEQ multiplex PCR, and TCRdb's table has in-frame clones only and misses some. The sample comprises under 70,000 clones, about 85% of which are singletons, and roughly 20% rests with the top ten. The sequenced sample was peripheral blood, obtained on day 0 of AZD1222 vaccination. The J gene is TRBJ1-4, the V gene TRBV1; the table's D gene call, TRBD1, was not cross checked with the DNA. TRBV1 counts as a pseudogene. The sequence was collected from an adult in good health. This chain's CDR3 is CTSSVEFRGNEKLFF. The DNA of the CDR3 is TGCACCAGCAGCGTTGAGTTCAGGGGAAATGAAAAACTGTTTTTT.